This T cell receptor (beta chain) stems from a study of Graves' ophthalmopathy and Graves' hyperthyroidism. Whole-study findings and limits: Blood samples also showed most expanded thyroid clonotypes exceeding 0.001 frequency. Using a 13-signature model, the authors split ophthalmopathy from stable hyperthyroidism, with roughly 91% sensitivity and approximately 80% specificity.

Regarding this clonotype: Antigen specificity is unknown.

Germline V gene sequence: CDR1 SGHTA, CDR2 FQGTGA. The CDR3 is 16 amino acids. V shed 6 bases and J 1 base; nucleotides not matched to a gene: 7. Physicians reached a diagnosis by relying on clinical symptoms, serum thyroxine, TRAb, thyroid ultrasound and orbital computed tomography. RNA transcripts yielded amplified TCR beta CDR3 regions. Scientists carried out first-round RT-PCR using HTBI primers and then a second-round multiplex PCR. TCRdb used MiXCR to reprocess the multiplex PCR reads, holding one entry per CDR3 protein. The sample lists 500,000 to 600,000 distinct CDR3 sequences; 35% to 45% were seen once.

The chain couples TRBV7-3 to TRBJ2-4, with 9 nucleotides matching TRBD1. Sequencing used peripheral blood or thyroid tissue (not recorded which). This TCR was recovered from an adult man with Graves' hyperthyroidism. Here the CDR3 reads CASSGTGIGAKNIQYF. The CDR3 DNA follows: TGTGCCAGCAGTGGGACAGGGATCGGGGCCAAAAACATTCAGTACTTC.